The rows below give T cell receptor beta chains drawn from one sample of a study of blood T cells in healthy people across ages. TCRdb reprocessed the 5' RACE reads with MiXCR, giving one entry per CDR3 protein. The sample includes hundreds of thousands of distinct CDR3 sequences, roughly 49% seen only once; the top ten take 25% to 35%. Sequenced sample: blood. All receptors derive from an older woman in good health. The CDR3 runs from the conserved cysteine through the conserved F or W. D genes are given only for firm matches. Rows give clone size only sometimes, using once, few, many, or a class for an expanded clone.

D gene	J gene	V gene	clone size	CDR3 DNA	CDR3 protein
NA	TRBJ2-7	TRBV4-2	NA	TGTGCCAGCAGCCAAGATCGTTTGGTCTACAATGAGCAGTACTTC	CASSQDRLVYNEQYF
TRBD2	TRBJ2-5	TRBV29-1	few	TGCAGCGTTGCGATTGGCGCGGGAGGAAAGTACAATGAGCAGTACTTC	CSVAIGAGGKYNEQYF
NA	TRBJ2-7	TRBV6-6	NA	TGTGCCAGCAGTTACGACCCGAGTACCTACGAGCAGTACTTC	CASSYDPSTYEQYF
NA	TRBJ2-7	TRBV7-2	NA	TGTGCCAGCAGCCATGACAAGGGTGCGGGATACTACGAGCAGTACTTC	CASSHDKGAGYYEQYF
NA	TRBJ1-3	TRBV12-3/TRBV12-4	NA	TGTGCCAGCAGCACGACAAGAAACACCATATATTTT	CASSTTRNTIYF
TRBD1	TRBJ2-5	TRBV20-1	few	TGCAGTGCTGGACAGGGAGCGCGAGAGACCCAGTACTTC	CSAGQGARETQYF
NA	TRBJ2-7	TRBV5-1	few	TGCGCCAGCAGCTTGGTAGGACAGACTAACTACGAGCAGTACTTC	CASSLVGQTNYEQYF
NA	TRBJ1-2	TRBV7-2	NA	TGTGCCAGCAGCTTAGTGGCAGTCCTAAAGGCTGGCTACACCTTC	CASSLVAVLKAGYTF
NA	TRBJ2-1	TRBV20-1	NA	TGTAGTGCTGGAGGCCGAGCGGACGGCTCCTACAATGAGCAGTTCTTC	CSAGGRADGSYNEQFF
NA	TRBJ2-5	TRBV3-1	NA	TGTGCCAGCAGCCAAGATTGGACCGGGCAGTACTTC	CASSQDWTGQYF
NA	TRBJ2-1	TRBV9	few	TGTGCCAGCAGCGTAGCTGAGGCTAGCGAGCAGTTCTTC	CASSVAEASEQFF
TRBD2	TRBJ2-7	TRBV6-5	few	TGTGCCAGCAGTAGGGGCGGGAGCGCCTACGAGCAGTACTTC	CASSRGGSAYEQYF
TRBD2	TRBJ2-1	TRBV5-1	NA	TGCGCCAGCAGCTTGAGTAGCGGGGCCCCCTACAATGAGCAGTTCTTC	CASSLSSGAPYNEQFF
NA	TRBJ2-3	TRBV7-2	NA	TGTGCCAGCAGCTTAGACAGGGAAGATACGCAGTATTTT	CASSLDREDTQYF
TRBD1	TRBJ1-5	TRBV2	NA	TGTGCCAGCAGTGAAGAGGGGGCGCTTCAGCCCCAGCATTTT	CASSEEGALQPQHF
NA	TRBJ2-5	TRBV20-1	few	TGCAGTGCTAGAGATGATCCCCACCAAGAGACCCAGTACTTC	CSARDDPHQETQYF
TRBD1	TRBJ2-7	TRBV20-1	NA	TGCAGTGCAGAAAAAGGGGACAGGGCCTACGAGCAGTACTTC	CSAEKGDRAYEQYF
NA	TRBJ1-1	TRBV15	few	TGTGCCACCAGCATAGACAGGTTTGAAGCTTTCTTT	CATSIDRFEAFF
NA	TRBJ2-7	TRBV5-1	NA	TGCGCCAGCAGCGCATCTGGGACTTCCTACGAGCAGTACTTC	CASSASGTSYEQYF
NA	TRBJ2-3	TRBV9	once	TGTGCCAGCAGCGTCACTGACTTTGGGAAGCAGAGAGGGGATACGCAGTATTTT	CASSVTDFGKQRGDTQYF
NA	TRBJ2-3	TRBV29-1	NA	TGCAGCGTTCGTGAGGCCCAAATCACAGATACGCAGTATTTT	CSVREAQITDTQYF
TRBD2	TRBJ2-1	TRBV29-1	NA	TGCAGCGTTCCCGCGGGGGTCGGACAATCCCGGTACAATGAGCAGTTCTTC	CSVPAGVGQSRYNEQFF
NA	TRBJ2-1	TRBV6-5	many	TGTGCCAGCAGTAGGGTTCAAGTTAGTGAGCAGTTCTTC	CASSRVQVSEQFF
TRBD2	TRBJ2-7	TRBV28	NA	TGTGCCGTTTGGGGGGAGGGCCCCTACGAGCAGTACTTC	CAVWGEGPYEQYF
NA	TRBJ2-3	TRBV25-1	NA	TGTGCCAGCAGTGACGTGGTTGGGGGAGTGGTCGTCTCAGATATGCAGTATTTT	CASSDVVGGVVVSDMQYF
TRBD1	TRBJ1-1	TRBV20-1	few	TGCAGTGCTAGAAGCCGACAGGGGAGCACTGAAGCTTTCTTT	CSARSRQGSTEAFF
NA	TRBJ2-1	TRBV28	few	TGTGCCAGCAGTTACGGATGGGCAGGGAATAACAATGAGCAGTTCTTC	CASSYGWAGNNNEQFF
NA	TRBJ2-7	TRBV20-1	few	TGCAGTGCTCCCCGCTACGACAGCTCCTACGAGCAGTACTTC	CSAPRYDSSYEQYF
NA	TRBJ2-6	TRBV28	NA	TGTGCCAGCAGTTTGGGGGCCATCAGGGTTGGGGCCAACGTCCTGACTTTC	CASSLGAIRVGANVLTF
TRBD1	TRBJ2-3	TRBV6-1	few	TGTGCCAGCAGTCGCGAGTCTCGATCAGGGACAGGAAGAACAGATACGCAGTATTTT	CASSRESRSGTGRTDTQYF
NA	TRBJ2-7	TRBV24-1	NA	TGTGCCACAGGAGGAGGGGGGGCGGGATACAATGAGCAGTACTTC	CATGGGGAGYNEQYF
NA	TRBJ1-2	TRBV15	NA	TGTGCCACCAGCAGAGAGAAGGGGTCTAGCTATGGCTACACCTTC	CATSREKGSSYGYTF
NA	TRBJ2-1	TRBV15	NA	TGTGCCACCAGCAGAGCTGGCGGGACTCTATACAATGAGCAGTTCTTC	CATSRAGGTLYNEQFF
NA	TRBJ2-4	TRBV24-1	NA	TGTGCCACCAGTGATTCCGGGACGAGGAACATTCAGTACTTC	CATSDSGTRNIQYF
NA	TRBJ2-3	TRBV6-5	NA	TGTGCCAGCAGTTACATGAGGGCCGGGTTCACAGATACGCAGTATTTT	CASSYMRAGFTDTQYF
TRBD2	TRBJ2-7	TRBV27	NA	TGTGCCAGCAGTTCCCCGGGACTAGCAAGCGAGCAGTACTTC	CASSSPGLASEQYF
NA	TRBJ1-2	TRBV30	once	TGTGCCTGGAGTGTTATTTGGGGTGATGGCTACACCTTC	CAWSVIWGDGYTF
NA	TRBJ1-1	TRBV28	many	TGTGCCAGCAGTTCGACAGATAAAGCTTTCTTT	CASSSTDKAFF